Presented here are 6 T cell receptor beta chains from one specimen sequenced in a study of blood T cell repertoires in COVID-19. Assay: immunoSEQ multiplex PCR; the TCRdb copy retains only in-frame clones and omits some. The sample shows 150,000 to 200,000 clones, over 65% of them seen only once. Material for sequencing was peripheral blood. The origin of the receptors is a woman of 80 years or more with acute or convalescent COVID-19.

The chain couples TRBV6-2 or TRBV6-3 to TRBJ2-1, with 8 bases matching TRBD1. CDR3 length: 13 residues. After removal of 6 bases from V and 7 bases from J, the junction contained 5 bases not matched to a gene. From germline, CDR1 is MNHEY and CDR2 SVGEGT. In nucleotides, the CDR3 is TGTGCCAGCAGCTTGCAGGGGGCGAATGAGCAGTTCTTC. Translation gives CASSLQGANEQFF.

The chain is built from TRBV5-1 and TRBJ2-3; 9 bases map to TRBD1. Unmatched junction bases numbered 7, after V lost 4 bases and J lost 4 bases. CDR1 and CDR2 from the germline V gene are SGHRS and YFSETQ. This CDR3 has 15 residues. CDR3 coding DNA: TGCGCCAGCAGCCAACAACAGGGGGCAGCAGATACGCAGTATTTT. Residues: CASSQQQGAADTQYF.

The rearrangement uses TRBV6-2 or TRBV6-3 and TRBJ2-5, with D tentatively TRBD1 (6 bases). CDR3 length equals 16 residues. Deletions cut 5 bases from V and 1 base from J, with 17 bases between. Germline V gives CDR1 MNHEY, CDR2 SVGEGT. The CDR3 is CASSPRDTKFQETQYF. DNA of the CDR3: TGTGCCAGCAGTCCCCGGGACACAAAATTCCAAGAGACCCAGTACTTC.

This sequence joins TRBV28 and TRBJ2-2, with D tentatively TRBD1 (5 bases). The germline gives CDR1 MDHEN, CDR2 SYDVKM. The CDR3 spans 12 residues. V dropped 3 bases and J dropped 7 bases, with 6 bases sitting between them. CDR3 residues: CASSLQGGELFF. CDR3 bases: TGTGCCAGCAGTTTGCAGGGCGGGGAGCTGTTTTTT.

This chain connects TRBV11-2 to TRBJ1-4; possible D gene TRBD1, 6 bases. Germline V lookup: CDR1 SGHAT, CDR2 FQNNGV. With 2 bases removed from V and 2 bases from J, the gap between germline ends came to 9 bases. This CDR3 spans 15 amino acids. CDR3 residues: CASSLFQGTNEKLFF. The CDR3 bases are TGTGCCAGCAGCTTATTCCAGGGGACTAATGAAAAACTGTTTTTT.

The chain employs TRBV7-8 and TRBJ1-2; 7 bases are shared with TRBD1. J gave up 0 bases and V 6 bases, and 4 bases lay outside the gene matches. The CDR3 covers 14 residues. Germline V gives CDR1 SGHVS, CDR2 FQNEAQ. The CDR3, as DNA: TGTGCCAGCAGGGCCGGGACAGCTAACTATGGCTACACCTTC. Translation: CASRAGTANYGYTF.